This record looks at one T cell receptor (beta chain) sequence and its context. Its antigen is unknown. 60 Vbeta and 13 Jbeta primers were used in PCR. Generated by immunoSEQ multiplex PCR, the TCRdb table keeps only in-frame clones and is missing some. This table has 150,000 or so clones, around 80% appearing once. J lost 4 bases, V lost 6 bases, and 7 bases had no gene match. The CDR3 contains 14 residues. The germline gives CDR1 MNHNS, CDR2 SASEGT. This sample is part of a study of cytomegalovirus exposure and HLA in healthy donors. Overall study findings and caveats: A later analysis reported that several of the most significant clusters appeared to be linked to common viral pathogens, among them Epstein-Barr virus.

Sequences were obtained from PBMCs. This chain connects TRBV6-1 to TRBJ2-7, with TRBD1 matching 9 bases. The sequence derives from a middle-aged woman in good health and CMV-seronegative. The CDR3 loop is CASRRRGQGYEQYF. CDR3 nucleotide sequence: TGTGCCAGCAGAAGACGGGGACAGGGTTACGAGCAGTACTTC.